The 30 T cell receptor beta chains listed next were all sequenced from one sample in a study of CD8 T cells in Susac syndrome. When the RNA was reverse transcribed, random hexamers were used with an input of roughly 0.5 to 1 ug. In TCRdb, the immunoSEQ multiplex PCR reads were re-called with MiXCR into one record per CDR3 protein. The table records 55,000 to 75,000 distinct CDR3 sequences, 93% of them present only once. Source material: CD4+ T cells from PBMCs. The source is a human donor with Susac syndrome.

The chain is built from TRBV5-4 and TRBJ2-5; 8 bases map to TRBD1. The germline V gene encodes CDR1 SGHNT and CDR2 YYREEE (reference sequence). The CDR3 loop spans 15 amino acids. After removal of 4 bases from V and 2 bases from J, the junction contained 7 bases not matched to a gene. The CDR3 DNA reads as TGTGCCAGCAGCCTCGGACAGGGTATTCAAGAGACCCAGTACTTC. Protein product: CASSLGQGIQETQYF.

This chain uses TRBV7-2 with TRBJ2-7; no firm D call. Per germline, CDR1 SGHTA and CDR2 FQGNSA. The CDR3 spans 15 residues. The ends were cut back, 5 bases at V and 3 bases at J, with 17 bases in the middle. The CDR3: CASSASYDTYYEQYF. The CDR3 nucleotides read TGTGCCAGCAGCGCTAGTTATGACACGTACTACGAGCAGTACTTC. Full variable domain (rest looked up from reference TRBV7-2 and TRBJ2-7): GAGVSQSPSNKVTEKGKDVELRCDPISGHTALYWYRQSLGQGLEFLIYFQGNSAPDKSGLPSDRFSAERTGGSVSTLTIQRTQQEDSAVYLCASSASYDTYYEQYFGPGTRLTVT.

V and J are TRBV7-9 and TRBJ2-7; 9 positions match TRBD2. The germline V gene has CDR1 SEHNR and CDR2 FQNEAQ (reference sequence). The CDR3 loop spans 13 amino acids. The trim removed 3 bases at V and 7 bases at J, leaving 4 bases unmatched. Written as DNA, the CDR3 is TGTGCCAGCAGCTTTAGCGGGGGCGGGGAGCAGTACTTC. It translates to CASSFSGGGEQYF.

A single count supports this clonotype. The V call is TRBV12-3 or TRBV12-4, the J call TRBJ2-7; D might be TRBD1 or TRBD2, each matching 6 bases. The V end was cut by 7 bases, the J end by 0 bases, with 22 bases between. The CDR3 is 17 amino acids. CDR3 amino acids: CASTTALRGASSYEQYF. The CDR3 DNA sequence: TGTGCCAGCACCACAGCGTTGAGGGGGGCCAGCTCCTACGAGCAGTACTTC.

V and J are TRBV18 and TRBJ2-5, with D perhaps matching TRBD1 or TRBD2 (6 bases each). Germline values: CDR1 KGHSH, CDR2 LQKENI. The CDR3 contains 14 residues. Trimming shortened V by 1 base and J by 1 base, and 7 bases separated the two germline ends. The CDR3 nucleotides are TGTGCCAGCTCACCACGGGGGGCCCAAGAGACCCAGTACTTC. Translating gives CASSPRGAQETQYF.

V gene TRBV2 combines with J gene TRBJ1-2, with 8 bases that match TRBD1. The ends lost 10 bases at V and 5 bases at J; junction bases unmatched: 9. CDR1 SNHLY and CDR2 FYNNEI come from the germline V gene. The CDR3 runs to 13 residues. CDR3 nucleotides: TGTGCCACCCAGCAGGGGGCTCGGTATGGCTACACCTTC. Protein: CATQQGARYGYTF.

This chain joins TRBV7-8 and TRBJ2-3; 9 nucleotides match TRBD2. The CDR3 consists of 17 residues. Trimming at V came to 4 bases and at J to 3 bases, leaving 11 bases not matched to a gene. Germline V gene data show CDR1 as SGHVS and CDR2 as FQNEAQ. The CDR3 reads CASSSTLAGIYTDTQYF. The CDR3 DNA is TGTGCCAGCAGCTCAACCCTAGCGGGAATATATACAGATACGCAGTATTTT. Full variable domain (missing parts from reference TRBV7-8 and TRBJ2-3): GAGVSQSPRYKVAKRGQDVALRCDPISGHVSLFWYQQALGQGPEFLTYFQNEAQLDKSGLPSDRFFAERPEGSVSTLKIQRTQQEDSAVYLCASSSTLAGIYTDTQYFGPGTRLTVL.

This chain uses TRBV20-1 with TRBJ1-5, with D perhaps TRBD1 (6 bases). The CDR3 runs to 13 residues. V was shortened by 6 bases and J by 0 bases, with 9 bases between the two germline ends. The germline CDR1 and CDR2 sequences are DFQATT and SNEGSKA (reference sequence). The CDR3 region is CSAPTGSNQPQHF. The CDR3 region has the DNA TGCAGTGCGCCGACAGGTAGCAATCAGCCCCAGCATTTT.

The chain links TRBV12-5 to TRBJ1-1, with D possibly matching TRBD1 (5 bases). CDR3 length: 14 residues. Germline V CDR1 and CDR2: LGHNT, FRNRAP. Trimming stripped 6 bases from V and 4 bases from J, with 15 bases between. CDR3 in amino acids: CASGRGLSVTEAFF. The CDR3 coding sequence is TGTGCTAGTGGGAGGGGATTGTCGGTCACTGAAGCTTTCTTT.

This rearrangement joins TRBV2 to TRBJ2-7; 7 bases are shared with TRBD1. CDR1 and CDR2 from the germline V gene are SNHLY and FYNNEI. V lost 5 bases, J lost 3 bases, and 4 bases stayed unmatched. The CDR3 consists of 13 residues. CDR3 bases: TGTGCCAGCAGTACCGGGACAGACTACGAGCAGTACTTC. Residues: CASSTGTDYEQYF.

The CDR3 DNA sequence: TGTGCCAGTAGTTCCCGAGAGAACACTGAAGCTTTCTTT. Its translation: CASSSRENTEAFF. The chain is built from TRBV19 and TRBJ1-1; D is unresolved. This CDR3 region has 13 residues. Per the germline V gene, CDR1 is LNHDA and CDR2 is SQIVND (reference sequence). V lost 5 bases and J 1 base, leaving 8 bases between the germline ends.

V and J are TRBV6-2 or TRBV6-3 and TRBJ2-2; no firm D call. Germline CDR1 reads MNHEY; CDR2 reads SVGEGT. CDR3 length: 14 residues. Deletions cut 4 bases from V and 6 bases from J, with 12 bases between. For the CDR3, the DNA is TGTGCCAGCAGTTTGGCAGGTTTTGCCGGGGAGCTGTTTTTT. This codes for CASSLAGFAGELFF.

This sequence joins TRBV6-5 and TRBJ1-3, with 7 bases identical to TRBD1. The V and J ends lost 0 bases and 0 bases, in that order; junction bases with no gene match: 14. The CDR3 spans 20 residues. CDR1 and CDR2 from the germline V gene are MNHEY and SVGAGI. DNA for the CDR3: TGTGCCAGCAGTTACTCGCGCAGGGGGAACCACTCAAGCTCTGGAAACACCATATATTTT. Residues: CASSYSRRGNHSSSGNTIYF.

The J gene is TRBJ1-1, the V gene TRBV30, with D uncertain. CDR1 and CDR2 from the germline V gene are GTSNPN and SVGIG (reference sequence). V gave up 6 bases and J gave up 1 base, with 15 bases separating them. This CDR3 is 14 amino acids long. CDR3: CACNSKQRNTEAFF. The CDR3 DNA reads TGTGCCTGTAATTCCAAGCAGAGGAACACTGAAGCTTTCTTT.

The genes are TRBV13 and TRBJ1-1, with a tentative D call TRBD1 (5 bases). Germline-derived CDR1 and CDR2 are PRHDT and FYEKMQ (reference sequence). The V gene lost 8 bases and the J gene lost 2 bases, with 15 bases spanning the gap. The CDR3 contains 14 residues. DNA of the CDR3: TGTGCCAGCGGCCGGGACGGAGTTAACACTGAAGCTTTCTTT. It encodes CASGRDGVNTEAFF.

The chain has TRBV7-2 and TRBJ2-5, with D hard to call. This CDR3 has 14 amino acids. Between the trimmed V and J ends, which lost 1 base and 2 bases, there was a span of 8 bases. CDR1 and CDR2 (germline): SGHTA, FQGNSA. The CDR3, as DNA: TGTGCCAGCAGCTTAGGACGTCCACAAGAGACCCAGTACTTC. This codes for CASSLGRPQETQYF.

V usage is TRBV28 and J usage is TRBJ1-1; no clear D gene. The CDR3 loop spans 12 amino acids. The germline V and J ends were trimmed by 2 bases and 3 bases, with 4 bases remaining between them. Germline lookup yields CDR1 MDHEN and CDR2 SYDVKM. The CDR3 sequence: CASSLLDTEAFF. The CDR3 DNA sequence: TGTGCCAGCAGTTTACTCGACACTGAAGCTTTCTTT.

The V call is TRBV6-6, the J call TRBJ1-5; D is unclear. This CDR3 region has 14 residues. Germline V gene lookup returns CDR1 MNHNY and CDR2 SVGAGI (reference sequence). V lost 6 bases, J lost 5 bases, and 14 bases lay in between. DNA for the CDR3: TGTGCCAGCAGCGACCCGAAGTCCTATCAGCCCCAGCATTTT. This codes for CASSDPKSYQPQHF.

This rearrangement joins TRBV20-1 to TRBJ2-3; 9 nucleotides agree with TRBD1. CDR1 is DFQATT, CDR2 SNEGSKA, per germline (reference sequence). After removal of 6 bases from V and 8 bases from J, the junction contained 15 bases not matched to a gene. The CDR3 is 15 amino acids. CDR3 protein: CSANRGLEDLGTQYF. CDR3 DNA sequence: TGCAGTGCAAACAGGGGGCTAGAGGATTTAGGTACGCAGTATTTT.

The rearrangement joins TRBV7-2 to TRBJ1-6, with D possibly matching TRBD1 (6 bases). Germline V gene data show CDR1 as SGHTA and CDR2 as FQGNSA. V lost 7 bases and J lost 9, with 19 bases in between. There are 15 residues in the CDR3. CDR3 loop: CASTRGRDTFSPLHF. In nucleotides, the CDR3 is TGTGCCAGCACCCGCGGGAGGGACACCTTTTCACCCCTCCACTTT.

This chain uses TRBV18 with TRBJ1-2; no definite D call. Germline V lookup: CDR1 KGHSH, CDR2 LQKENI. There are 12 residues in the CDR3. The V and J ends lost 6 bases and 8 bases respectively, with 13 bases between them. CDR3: CASSPGLEGYTF. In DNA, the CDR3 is TGTGCCAGCTCTCCCGGATTGGAAGGCTACACCTTC.

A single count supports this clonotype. The CDR3 DNA sequence: TGTGCCAGCAGCTTTTACCGGGGGGCAAGCACAGATACGCAGTATTTT. Its protein product is CASSFYRGASTDTQYF. This chain joins TRBV5-4 and TRBJ2-3, with D possibly being TRBD2 (7 bases). Germline V gene lookup returns CDR1 SGHNT and CDR2 YYREEE (reference sequence). CDR3 length equals 16 residues. V lost 2 bases and J lost 0, with 13 bases in between.

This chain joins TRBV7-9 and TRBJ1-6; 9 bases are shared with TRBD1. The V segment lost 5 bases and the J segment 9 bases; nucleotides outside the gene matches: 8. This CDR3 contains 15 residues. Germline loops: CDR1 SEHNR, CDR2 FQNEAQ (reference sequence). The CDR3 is CASSNSGTGCSPLHF. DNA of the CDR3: TGTGCCAGCAGCAACTCCGGGACAGGGTGTTCACCCCTCCACTTT.

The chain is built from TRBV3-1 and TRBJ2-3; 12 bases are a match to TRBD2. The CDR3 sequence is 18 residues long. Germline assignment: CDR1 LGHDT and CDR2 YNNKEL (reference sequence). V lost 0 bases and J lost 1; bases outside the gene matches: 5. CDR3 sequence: CASSQDIRLAGGTDTQYF. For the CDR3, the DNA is TGTGCCAGCAGCCAAGATATTCGACTAGCGGGGGGCACAGATACGCAGTATTTT.

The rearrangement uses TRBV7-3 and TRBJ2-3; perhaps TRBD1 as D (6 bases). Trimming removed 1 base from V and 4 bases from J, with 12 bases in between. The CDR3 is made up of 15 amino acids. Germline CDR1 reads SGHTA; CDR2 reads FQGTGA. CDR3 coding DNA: TGTGCCAGCAGCTTAATGGGGGCGCGACCAGATACGCAGTATTTT. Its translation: CASSLMGARPDTQYF.

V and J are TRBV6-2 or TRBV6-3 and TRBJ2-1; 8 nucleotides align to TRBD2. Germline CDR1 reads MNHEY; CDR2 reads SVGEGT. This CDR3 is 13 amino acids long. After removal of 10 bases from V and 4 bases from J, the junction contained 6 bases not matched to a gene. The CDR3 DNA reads TGTGCCATCCGAGCGGGGGAGTACAATGAGCAGTTCTTC. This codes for CAIRAGEYNEQFF.

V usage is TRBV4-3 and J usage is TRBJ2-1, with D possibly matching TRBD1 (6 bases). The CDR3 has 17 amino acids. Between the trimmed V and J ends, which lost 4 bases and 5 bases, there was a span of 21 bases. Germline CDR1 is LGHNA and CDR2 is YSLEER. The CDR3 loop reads CASSPQHYRVGNNEQFF. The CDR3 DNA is TGCGCCAGCAGCCCTCAACATTACAGGGTGGGGAACAATGAGCAGTTCTTC.

CDR3 sequence (DNA): TGTGCCAGCACTGGACTGCAGGGACGAGAGACCCAGTACTTC. Encoded protein: CASTGLQGRETQYF. The chain employs TRBV5-5 and TRBJ2-5; tentatively, D is TRBD1 or TRBD2 (5 bases each). V lost 6 bases to trimming and J lost 4 bases, with 16 bases between them. Germline V gives CDR1 SGHKS, CDR2 YYEKEE (reference sequence). The CDR3 loop spans 14 amino acids.

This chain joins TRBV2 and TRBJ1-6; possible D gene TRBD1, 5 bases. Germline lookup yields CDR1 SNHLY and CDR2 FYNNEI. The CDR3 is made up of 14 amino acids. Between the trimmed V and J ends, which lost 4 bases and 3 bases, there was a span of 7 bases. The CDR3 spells CASSGRDYNSPLHF. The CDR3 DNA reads TGTGCCAGCAGTGGCAGGGACTATAATTCACCCCTCCACTTT.

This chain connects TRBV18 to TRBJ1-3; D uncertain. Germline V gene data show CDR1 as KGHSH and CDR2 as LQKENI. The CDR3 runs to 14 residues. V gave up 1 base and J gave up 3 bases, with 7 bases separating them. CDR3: CASSPRTVGNTIYF. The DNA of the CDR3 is TGTGCCAGCTCACCACGGACGGTTGGAAACACCATATATTTT.